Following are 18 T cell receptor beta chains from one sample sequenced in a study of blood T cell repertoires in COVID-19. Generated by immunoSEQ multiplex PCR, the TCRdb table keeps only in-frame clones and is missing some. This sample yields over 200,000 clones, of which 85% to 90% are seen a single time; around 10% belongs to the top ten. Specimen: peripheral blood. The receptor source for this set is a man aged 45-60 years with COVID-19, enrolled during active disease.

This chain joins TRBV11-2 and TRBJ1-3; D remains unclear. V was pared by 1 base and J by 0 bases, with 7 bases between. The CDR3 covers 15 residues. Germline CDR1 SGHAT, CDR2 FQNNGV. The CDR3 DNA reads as TGTGCCAGCAGCTTAGGGCCGTCCTCTGGAAACACCATATATTTT. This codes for CASSLGPSSGNTIYF.

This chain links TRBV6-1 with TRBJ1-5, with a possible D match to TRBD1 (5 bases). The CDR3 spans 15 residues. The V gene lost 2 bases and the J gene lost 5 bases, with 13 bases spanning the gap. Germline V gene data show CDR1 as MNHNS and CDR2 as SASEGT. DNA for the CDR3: TGTGCCAGCAGTGAACTTAGCGGGGCTCATCAGCCCCAGCATTTT. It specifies CASSELSGAHQPQHF.

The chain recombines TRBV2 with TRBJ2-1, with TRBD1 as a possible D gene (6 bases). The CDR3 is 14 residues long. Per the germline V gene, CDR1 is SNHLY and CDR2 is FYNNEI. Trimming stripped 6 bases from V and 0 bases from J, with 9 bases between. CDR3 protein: CASSRGGSYNEQFF. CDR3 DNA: TGTGCCAGCAGCAGGGGTGGCTCCTACAATGAGCAGTTCTTC.

Here the CDR3 DNA reads TGTGCCAGCTCACCTCTCCCGGGGAGCGTCATGAACACTGAAGCTTTCTTT. Protein: CASSPLPGSVMNTEAFF. The chain couples TRBV18 to TRBJ1-1, with D unclear. The CDR3 loop spans 17 amino acids. The V and J ends lost 3 bases and 0 bases respectively, with 17 bases between them. Germline V CDR1 and CDR2: KGHSH, LQKENI. Variable domain in full (rest from reference TRBV18 and TRBJ1-1): NAGVMQNPRHLVRRRGQEARLRCSPMKGHSHVYWYRQLPEEGLKFMVYLQKENIIDESGMPKERFSAEFPKEGPSILRIQQVVRGDSAAYFCASSPLPGSVMNTEAFFGQGTRLTVV.

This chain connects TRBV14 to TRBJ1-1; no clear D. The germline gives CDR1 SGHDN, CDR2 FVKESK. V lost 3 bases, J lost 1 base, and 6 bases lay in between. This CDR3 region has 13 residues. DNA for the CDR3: TGTGCCAGCAGCCAGAGTGAGAACACTGAAGCTTTCTTT. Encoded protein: CASSQSENTEAFF.

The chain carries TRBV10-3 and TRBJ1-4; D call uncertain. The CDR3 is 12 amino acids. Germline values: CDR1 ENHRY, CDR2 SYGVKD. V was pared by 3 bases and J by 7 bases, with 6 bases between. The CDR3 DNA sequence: TGTGCCATCAGTGAAATGGCTGAAAAACTGTTTTTT. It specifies CAISEMAEKLFF.

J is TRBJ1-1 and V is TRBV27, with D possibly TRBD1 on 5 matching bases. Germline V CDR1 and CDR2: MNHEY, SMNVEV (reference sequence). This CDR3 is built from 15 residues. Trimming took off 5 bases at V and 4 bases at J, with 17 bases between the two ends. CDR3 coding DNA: TGTGCCAGCAGTCCCTGGGGAGGGGCGACCACTGAAGCTTTCTTT. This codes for CASSPWGGATTEAFF.

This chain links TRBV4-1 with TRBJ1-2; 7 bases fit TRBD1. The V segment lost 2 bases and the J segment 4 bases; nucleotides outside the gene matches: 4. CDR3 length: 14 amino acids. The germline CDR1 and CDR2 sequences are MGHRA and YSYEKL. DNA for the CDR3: TGCGCCAGCAGCCAAACAGGGGAGGTCTATGGCTACACCTTC. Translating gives CASSQTGEVYGYTF.

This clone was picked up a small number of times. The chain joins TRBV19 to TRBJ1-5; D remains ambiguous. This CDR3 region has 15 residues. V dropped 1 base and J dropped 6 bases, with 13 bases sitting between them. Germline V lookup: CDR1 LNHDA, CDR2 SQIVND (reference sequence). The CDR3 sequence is CASSIVRARGQPQHF. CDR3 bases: TGTGCCAGTAGTATAGTGCGGGCCAGAGGTCAGCCCCAGCATTTT.

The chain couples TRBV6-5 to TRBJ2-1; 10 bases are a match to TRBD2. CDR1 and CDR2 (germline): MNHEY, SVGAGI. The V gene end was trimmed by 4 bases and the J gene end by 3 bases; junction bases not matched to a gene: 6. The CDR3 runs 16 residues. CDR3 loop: CASSLRWTSGYNEQFF. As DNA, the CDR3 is TGTGCCAGCAGTTTAAGATGGACTAGCGGCTACAATGAGCAGTTCTTC.

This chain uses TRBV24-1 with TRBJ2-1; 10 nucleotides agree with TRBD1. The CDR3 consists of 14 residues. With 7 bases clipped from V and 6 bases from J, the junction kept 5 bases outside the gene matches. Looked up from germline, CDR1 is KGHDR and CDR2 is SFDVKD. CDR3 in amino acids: CATRGDRGGNEQFF. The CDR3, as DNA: TGTGCCACCAGAGGGGACAGGGGAGGCAATGAGCAGTTCTTC.

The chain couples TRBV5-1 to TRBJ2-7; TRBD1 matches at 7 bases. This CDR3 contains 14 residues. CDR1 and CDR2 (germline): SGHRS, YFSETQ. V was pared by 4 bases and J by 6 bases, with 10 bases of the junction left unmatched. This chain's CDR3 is CASSPGQFPSEQYF. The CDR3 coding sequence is TGCGCCAGCAGCCCGGGACAGTTCCCTAGCGAGCAGTACTTC.

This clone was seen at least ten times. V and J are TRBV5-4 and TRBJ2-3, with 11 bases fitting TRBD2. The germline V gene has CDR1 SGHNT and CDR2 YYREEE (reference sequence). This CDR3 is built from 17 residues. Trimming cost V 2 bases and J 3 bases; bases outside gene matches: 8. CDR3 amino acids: CASSFLLAGGPTDTQYF. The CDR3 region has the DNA TGTGCCAGCAGCTTTCTGTTAGCGGGAGGGCCAACAGATACGCAGTATTTT.

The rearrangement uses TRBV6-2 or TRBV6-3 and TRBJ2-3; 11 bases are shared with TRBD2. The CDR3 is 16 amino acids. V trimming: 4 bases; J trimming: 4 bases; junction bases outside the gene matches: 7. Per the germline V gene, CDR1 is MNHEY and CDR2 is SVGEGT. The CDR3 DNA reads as TGTGCCAGCAGTTTGACTAGCGGGGAGGGGGCAGATACGCAGTATTTT. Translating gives CASSLTSGEGADTQYF.

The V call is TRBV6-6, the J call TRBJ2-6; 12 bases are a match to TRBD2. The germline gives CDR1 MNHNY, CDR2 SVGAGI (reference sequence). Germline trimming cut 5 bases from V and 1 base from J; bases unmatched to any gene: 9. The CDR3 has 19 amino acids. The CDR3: CASSRRTSGMGSGANVLTF. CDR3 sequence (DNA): TGTGCCAGCAGTCGCCGGACTAGCGGGATGGGGTCTGGGGCCAACGTCCTGACTTTC.

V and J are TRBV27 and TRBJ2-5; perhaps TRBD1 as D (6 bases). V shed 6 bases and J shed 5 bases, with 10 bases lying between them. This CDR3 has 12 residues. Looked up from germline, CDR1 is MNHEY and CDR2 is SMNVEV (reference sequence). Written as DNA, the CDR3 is TGTGCCAGCAGGAGGGGGTGGGAGACCCAGTACTTC. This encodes CASRRGWETQYF.

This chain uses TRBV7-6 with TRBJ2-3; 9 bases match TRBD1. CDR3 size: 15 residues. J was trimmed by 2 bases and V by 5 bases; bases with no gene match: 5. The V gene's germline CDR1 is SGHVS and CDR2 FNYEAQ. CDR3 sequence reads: CASSRDRATTDTQYF. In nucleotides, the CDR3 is TGTGCCAGCAGCCGGGACAGGGCGACCACAGATACGCAGTATTTT.

The CDR3 region is CASSPVTVSNQPQHF. For the CDR3, the DNA is TGTGCCAGCAGTCCTGTGACAGTTAGCAATCAGCCCCAGCATTTT. The chain joins TRBV27 to TRBJ1-5; maybe TRBD1 (5 bases). The germline V and J ends were trimmed by 5 bases and 0 bases, with 11 bases remaining between them. The CDR3 length is 15 residues. From germline, CDR1 is MNHEY and CDR2 SMNVEV (reference sequence).